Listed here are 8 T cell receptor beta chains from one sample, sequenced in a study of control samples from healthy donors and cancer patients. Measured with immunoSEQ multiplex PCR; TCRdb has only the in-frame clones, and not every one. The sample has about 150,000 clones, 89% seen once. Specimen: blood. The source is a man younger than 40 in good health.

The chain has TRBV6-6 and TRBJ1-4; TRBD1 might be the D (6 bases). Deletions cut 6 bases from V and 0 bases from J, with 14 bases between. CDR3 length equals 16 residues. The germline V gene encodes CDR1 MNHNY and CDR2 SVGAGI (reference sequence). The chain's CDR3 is CASSRGGATTNEKLFF. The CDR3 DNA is TGTGCCAGCAGCAGGGGAGGGGCGACAACTAATGAAAAACTGTTTTTT.

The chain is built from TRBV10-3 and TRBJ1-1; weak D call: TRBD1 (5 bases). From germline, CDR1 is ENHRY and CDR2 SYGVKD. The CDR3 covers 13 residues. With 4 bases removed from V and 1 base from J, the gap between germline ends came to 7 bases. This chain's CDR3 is CAISVGTNTEAFF. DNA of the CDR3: TGTGCCATCAGTGTGGGGACGAACACTGAAGCTTTCTTT.

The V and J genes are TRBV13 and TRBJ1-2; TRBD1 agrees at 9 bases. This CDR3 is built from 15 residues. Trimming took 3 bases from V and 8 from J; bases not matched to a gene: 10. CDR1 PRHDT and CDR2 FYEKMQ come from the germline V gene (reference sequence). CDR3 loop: CASSLNRGQVRGYTF. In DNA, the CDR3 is TGTGCCAGCAGCTTGAACAGGGGGCAAGTGAGGGGCTACACCTTC.

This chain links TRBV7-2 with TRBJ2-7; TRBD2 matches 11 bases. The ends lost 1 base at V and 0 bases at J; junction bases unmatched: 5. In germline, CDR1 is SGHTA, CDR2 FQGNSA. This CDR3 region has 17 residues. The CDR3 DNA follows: TGTGCCAGCAGCTTAGGACTAGCGGGGTCAAGCTCCTACGAGCAGTACTTC. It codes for CASSLGLAGSSSYEQYF.

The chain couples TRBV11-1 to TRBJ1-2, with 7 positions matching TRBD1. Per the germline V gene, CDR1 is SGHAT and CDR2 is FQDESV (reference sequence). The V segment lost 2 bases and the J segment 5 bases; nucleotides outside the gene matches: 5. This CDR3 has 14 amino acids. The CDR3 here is CASSLMQGDYGYTF. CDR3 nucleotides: TGTGCCAGCAGCTTAATGCAGGGGGATTATGGCTACACCTTC.

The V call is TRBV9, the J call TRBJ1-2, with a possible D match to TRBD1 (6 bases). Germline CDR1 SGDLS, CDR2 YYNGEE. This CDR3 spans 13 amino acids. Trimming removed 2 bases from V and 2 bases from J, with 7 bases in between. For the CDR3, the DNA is TGTGCCAGCAGCGTTCAGGGGAACTATGGCTACACCTTC. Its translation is CASSVQGNYGYTF.

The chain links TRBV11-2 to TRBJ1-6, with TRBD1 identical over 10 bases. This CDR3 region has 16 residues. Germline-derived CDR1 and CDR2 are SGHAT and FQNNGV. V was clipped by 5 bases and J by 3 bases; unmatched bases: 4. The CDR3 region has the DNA TGTGCCAGCAGCACGGGACAGGGGAACTATAATTCACCCCTCCACTTT. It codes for CASSTGQGNYNSPLHF.

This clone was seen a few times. In DNA, the CDR3 is TGTGCCAGCAGCCGAACCCACCCCGGGGAGCTGTTTTTT. It is translated as CASSRTHPGELFF. The chain has TRBV13 and TRBJ2-2; the D is unclear. Trimming pared 5 bases from V and 6 bases from J, leaving 10 bases between. CDR1 and CDR2 from the germline V gene are PRHDT and FYEKMQ (reference sequence). This CDR3 is 13 amino acids long.